The present T cell receptor (beta chain) was sequenced within a study of beta chain features in type 1 diabetes listed by TCRdb under 2018. Turning to the overall study: No differences in mean age, gender distribution, total cell number or subset yield were found between patients and healthy donors. A total of under 140,000,000 sorted cells were examined across all samples, and the number of cells per subset was strongly correlated with RNA yield. The study compared TCRB repertoires of sorted circulating CD4+ T cell subsets between recently diagnosed type 1 diabetes patients and matched healthy donors. Naive and central memory subsets were obtained from all 28 donors, but regulatory and stem cell-like memory subsets were isolated from only 8 patients and roughly 8 healthy donors. General study outcomes and caveats: Fewer insertions and more nucleotide deletions at VDJ recombination sites were observed in patients with type 1 diabetes, implying thymic rearrangement abnormalities. The naive, central memory and regulatory TCRB repertoires appeared to resemble one another more closely among patients than among healthy donors. Because the HLA sub-analyses included only small numbers of individuals, any influence of HLA type on TCRB rearrangement was left unresolved. In all four CD4+ subsets, TCRB CDR3 length was moderately but significantly shorter in type 1 diabetes patients. Sequencing cDNA rather than genomic DNA could over-represent highly expressing activated cells, although activation and CD3 levels did not differ between groups. PCR might favor shorter templates, but patient and control samples were amplified and corrected together, so any skew would affect both groups equally.

The trim is 1 base for V and 9 bases for J, with a gap of 7 bases between the germline ends. The germline V gene (reference sequence) yields DFQATT for CDR1 and SNEGSKA for CDR2. The CDR3 holds 11 amino acids from the cysteine to the phenylalanine. CDR3 DNA only is kept here, 33 bases in frame from base 1. This clone was picked up a small number of times. It has no known antigen specificity. No clone much larger than this one lies a single base away; base qualities are absent. The High Capacity cDNA Reverse Transcription Kit was used to reverse transcribe all of the isolated RNA, meaning that expressed TCRB transcripts were what got sequenced. Deep immunoSEQ sequencing was performed on naive, central memory and regulatory T cell samples, with an average of about 3.57 million total reads per sample. Sorted cells were lysed in RLT buffer, and RNA was extracted using DNase-treated RNeasy Micro or Mini kits according to cell number. To prevent cross-contamination, each cell subset was processed individually, whereas patient and healthy donor samples were processed jointly. TCRB sequences were amplified from cDNA with the immunoSEQ multiplex PCR, producing 87-bp fragments spanning the CDR3 region. Amplicons were sequenced on the Illumina HiSeq platform. From the authors' description of their analysis: PCR bias was corrected computationally using synthetic template baselines, and reads within Hamming distance 2 were collapsed, with unmergeable singletons discarded. Reads were aligned to IMGT to assign V, D and J genes, CDR3 length, and insertions or deletions at six rearrangement sites. Clonotype counts were normalized to sorted cell number within each subset before computing true diversity and Gini coefficients with the tcR R package. The overlap coefficient, calculated on TCRB nucleotide sequences, was used to measure repertoire sharing. Out-of-frame TCRB sequences from naive cells were analyzed as a proxy for the pre-selection repertoire. In TCRdb, the immuneACCESS table is reduced to in-frame sequences with V and J assigned. These tables do not hold every clone; where another copy was compared, an unresolved V gene accounts for under half, and the others remain unexplained. That table supplies the V and J calls and clone size; D and trimming were determined from the DNA. This sample lists under 450,000 clones; more than 11% were detected once. The ten biggest clones cover less than 0.04% of the sample.

A single peripheral blood draw of approximately 110 mL on average was collected from each donor into heparinised tubes. A BD FACSAria II and a panel including CD45RO, CCR7, CD25, CD127, CD95 and CD27 were used to sort naive, central memory, regulatory and stem cell-like memory CD4+ T cells. Every sorted population had a purity above 95%. PBMCs were isolated right away by Lymphoprep density gradient centrifugation and were stained directly, without culture. Samples were stained and sorted in pairs, with one healthy donor and one patient per experiment, so that batch effects were minimized. The V and J segments used are TRBV20-1 and TRBJ2-1; 6 matching bases give a weak D call of TRBD1. Sequencing used naive CD4+ T cells from blood. Explained via the paper, the cell subset or site label denotes: true naive CD4+ T cells. This receptor was identified in a man younger than 40 in good health. The CDR3 sequence is CSARVQGEQFF. The sequence in DNA is TGCAGTGCTAGAGTACAGGGTGAGCAGTTCTTC.